Below are 10 T cell receptor beta chains sequenced from a single sample in a study of early T cells in non-severe SARS-CoV-2 infection. TCRdb reanalysed the 5' RACE reads using MiXCR and keeps one entry per CDR3 protein. The sample consists of 50,000 to 60,000 distinct CDR3 sequences, about 9.4% of them appearing once. The source material was whole blood. The receptors were sampled from an adult who was a healthcare worker with PCR-confirmed SARS-CoV-2 infection or an uninfected control (not recorded which).

V and J are TRBV7-3 and TRBJ2-3; no clear D gene. V was trimmed by 5 bases and J by 4 bases, leaving 16 bases between them. The CDR3 contains 15 residues. The germline CDR1 and CDR2 sequences are SGHTA and FQGTGA. The CDR3 DNA sequence: TGTGCCAGCAGCCTCCTGGCTAGTCGGCCAGATACGCAGTATTTT. This codes for CASSLLASRPDTQYF.

This chain connects TRBV29-1 to TRBJ2-6, with D possibly called TRBD1 or TRBD2 (6 bases each). Germline loops: CDR1 SQVTM, CDR2 ANQGSEA. The V end was cut by 0 bases, the J end by 0 bases, with 18 bases between. The CDR3 consists of 19 residues. CDR3 nucleotides: TGCAGCGTTGAAGATTGGACAGAGGGACTCATCTCTGGGGCCAACGTCCTGACTTTC. This codes for CSVEDWTEGLISGANVLTF.

This clonotype occurred a few times. The V call is TRBV6-6, the J call TRBJ2-1; no clear D. V lost 5 bases to trimming and J lost 9 bases, with 14 bases between them. This CDR3 is built from 13 residues. CDR1 and CDR2 (germline): MNHNY, SVGAGI (reference sequence). The CDR3 region has the DNA TGTGCCAGCAGTCAGACTTGGTTGGCTGAGCAGTTCTTC. Its protein product is CASSQTWLAEQFF.

The chain combines TRBV7-2 with TRBJ2-1; D perhaps matches TRBD2 (6 bases). V lost 1 base to trimming and J lost 2 bases, with 12 bases between them. Germline V gene lookup returns CDR1 SGHTA and CDR2 FQGNSA. This CDR3 contains 16 residues. The CDR3 loop reads CASSLEGSSAYNEQFF. CDR3 DNA sequence: TGTGCCAGCAGCTTAGAAGGGTCTAGCGCCTACAATGAGCAGTTCTTC.

The chain is built from TRBV3-1 and TRBJ2-1; D is perhaps TRBD2 (6 bases). Germline V gives CDR1 LGHDT, CDR2 YNNKEL (reference sequence). The CDR3 is 11 amino acids. Between the trimmed V and J ends, which lost 1 base and 13 bases, there was a span of 8 bases. The CDR3 is CASSQAGRQFF. DNA for the CDR3: TGTGCCAGCAGCCAAGCCGGGAGACAGTTCTTC.

This clonotype was detected many times. The J gene is TRBJ2-3, the V gene TRBV5-6; 8 bases agree with TRBD2. V was pared by 4 bases and J by 5 bases, with 6 bases of the junction left unmatched. The CDR3 is 14 residues long. Germline-derived CDR1 and CDR2 are SGHDT and YYEEEE. In DNA, the CDR3 is TGTGCCAGCAGCACGACTAGCGCCGGAGATACGCAGTATTTT. Translated, it gives CASSTTSAGDTQYF.

V and J are TRBV11-1 and TRBJ1-2; perhaps TRBD1 as D (5 bases). Germline CDR1 reads SGHAT; CDR2 reads FQDESV (reference sequence). This CDR3 contains 13 residues. V was cut by 5 bases and J by 4 bases, with 11 bases left in between. The CDR3 region is CASSDRVSYGYTF. The CDR3 bases are TGTGCCAGCAGCGACAGAGTTTCCTATGGCTACACCTTC.

V gene TRBV20-1 combines with J gene TRBJ2-1; D possibly corresponds to TRBD2 (6 bases). CDR1 and CDR2 from the germline V gene are DFQATT and SNEGSKA (reference sequence). The CDR3 is 15 amino acids. Trimming cost V 8 bases and J 0 bases, with 17 bases left between them. CDR3 in DNA: TGCAGTACTACCGGGACTGCCACCTCCTACAATGAGCAGTTCTTC. It translates to CSTTGTATSYNEQFF.

This clonotype was found many times. V usage is TRBV29-1 and J usage is TRBJ2-1; TRBD1 aligns across 9 bases. The V and J ends lost 6 bases and 7 bases, in that order; junction bases with no gene match: 7. This CDR3 has 13 amino acids. Germline V gene data show CDR1 as SQVTM and CDR2 as ANQGSEA. CDR3 loop: CSVGGTGRNEQFF. The CDR3 DNA is TGCAGCGTGGGGGGGACAGGGCGGAATGAGCAGTTCTTC.

CDR3 sequence: CASSQALRNYEQYF. The CDR3 DNA reads TGCGCCAGCAGCCAAGCCTTACGTAACTACGAGCAGTACTTC. This chain joins TRBV4-1 and TRBJ2-7; D is uncertain. The CDR3 covers 14 residues. Deletions cut 1 base from V and 3 bases from J, with 10 bases between. CDR1 and CDR2 (germline): MGHRA, YSYEKL.